This T cell receptor beta chain was recovered during a study of human T cells and chemical hapten exposure. MiXCR was run by TCRdb on the RACE reads, yielding one entry per CDR3 protein. This table holds about 68,000 distinct CDR3 sequences, approximately 9.9% found once. The CDR3 spans 15 residues. With 7 bases clipped from V and 5 bases from J, the junction kept 12 bases outside the gene matches. The table lists this clonotype with a few counts. Time point here: pre-sensitization, week 0. The treatment: therapeutic diphenylcyclopropenone sensitization with weekly scalp DPC. Sequences were derived from whole blood, sampled in connection with sensitization to the hapten diphenylcyclopropenone (DPC). The clonotype comes from a woman aged 50 to 65 with alopecia areata. Some clones in this sample may be carry-over from other donors' samples. V gene TRBV12-3 or TRBV12-4 combines with J gene TRBJ2-3; 7 bases match TRBD2. The CDR3 reads CASTPEGRALDTQYF. The CDR3, as DNA: TGTGCCAGCACCCCGGAGGGGAGGGCCTTAGATACGCAGTATTTT.